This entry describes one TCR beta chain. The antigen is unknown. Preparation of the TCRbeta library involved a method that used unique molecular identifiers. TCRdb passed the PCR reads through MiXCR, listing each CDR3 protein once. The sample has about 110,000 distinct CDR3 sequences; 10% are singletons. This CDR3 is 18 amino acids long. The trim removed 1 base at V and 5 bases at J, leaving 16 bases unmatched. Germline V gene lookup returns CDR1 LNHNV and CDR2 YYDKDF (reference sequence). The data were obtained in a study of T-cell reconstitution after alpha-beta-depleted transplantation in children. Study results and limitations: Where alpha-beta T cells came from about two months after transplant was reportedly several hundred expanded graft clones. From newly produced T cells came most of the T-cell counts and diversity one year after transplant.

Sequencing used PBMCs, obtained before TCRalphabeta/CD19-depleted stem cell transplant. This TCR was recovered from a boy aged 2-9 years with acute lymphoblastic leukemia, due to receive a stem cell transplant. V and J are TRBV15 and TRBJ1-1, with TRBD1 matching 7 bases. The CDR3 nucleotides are TGTGCCACCAGCAGAGTACTTACAGGGGCAGGAGGGGGAACTGAAGCTTTCTTT. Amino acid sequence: CATSRVLTGAGGGTEAFF.